Shown below are 15 T cell receptor beta chains from a single sample sequenced in a study of blood T cell repertoires in COVID-19. Libraries were prepared by immunoSEQ multiplex PCR; TCRdb keeps only in-frame clonotypes and omits some of them. The table records a few hundred thousand clones, approximately 90% of them present only once. Sequencing was carried out using peripheral blood. The receptors originated from a woman aged 55-75 years with acute or convalescent COVID-19.

This rearrangement joins TRBV3-1 (or the pseudogene TRBV3-2) to TRBJ2-1, with TRBD2 matching 11 bases. The J segment lost 5 bases and the V segment lost 0 bases, leaving 6 bases of the junction unmatched. The CDR3 spans 17 residues. Germline assignment: CDR1 LGHDT and CDR2 YNNKEL (reference sequence). Here the CDR3 reads CASSQEASGGWNNEQFF. The DNA of the CDR3 is TGTGCCAGCAGCCAAGAGGCTAGCGGGGGGTGGAACAATGAGCAGTTCTTC.

The chain uses TRBV15 and TRBJ2-7; TRBD1 matches 8 bases. Unmatched junction bases numbered 4, after V lost 3 bases and J lost 3 bases. In germline, CDR1 is LNHNV, CDR2 YYDKDF (reference sequence). The CDR3 runs 14 residues. CDR3 sequence (DNA): TGTGCCACCAGCAGCCGGGACAGGAACTACGAGCAGTACTTC. This translates into CATSSRDRNYEQYF.

The gene calls are TRBV6-2 or TRBV6-3 and TRBJ1-4; TRBD1 aligns across 7 bases. CDR3 length: 15 amino acids. Per germline, CDR1 MNHEY and CDR2 SVGEGT. V shed 2 bases, J shed 4 bases, and the junction held 4 bases outside the gene matches. CDR3 sequence reads: CASSYQGQHNEKLFF. Written as DNA, the CDR3 is TGTGCCAGCAGTTACCAGGGACAGCATAATGAAAAACTGTTTTTT.

This chain connects TRBV9 to TRBJ2-1; 9 bases agree with TRBD2. The CDR3 totals 15 residues. In germline, CDR1 is SGDLS, CDR2 YYNGEE. V shed 0 bases and J 9 bases; nucleotides not matched to a gene: 7. Written as DNA, the CDR3 is TGTGCCAGCAGCGTAGAGGCTAGCGGGACTGGTGAGCAGTTCTTC. Encoded protein: CASSVEASGTGEQFF.

The V gene is TRBV13, the J gene TRBJ2-7; D may be TRBD2 (5 bases). Germline V CDR1 and CDR2: PRHDT, FYEKMQ (reference sequence). The CDR3 consists of 16 residues. V lost 5 bases and J 0 bases, leaving 17 bases between the germline ends. This CDR3 is CASSPERSASSYEQYF. Here the CDR3 DNA reads TGTGCCAGCAGCCCAGAACGTAGCGCGAGCTCCTACGAGCAGTACTTC.

The chain links TRBV18 to TRBJ2-5; D is perhaps TRBD2 (6 bases). This CDR3 is built from 14 residues. Per the germline V gene, CDR1 is KGHSH and CDR2 is LQKENI. Trimming shortened V by 3 bases and J by 5 bases, and 13 bases separated the two germline ends. For the CDR3, the DNA is TGTGCCAGCTCACCCGGAGGGATTGCGGAGACCCAGTACTTC. Protein product: CASSPGGIAETQYF. Variable domain in full (rest from reference TRBV18 and TRBJ2-5): NAGVMQNPRHLVRRRGQEARLRCSPMKGHSHVYWYRQLPEEGLKFMVYLQKENIIDESGMPKERFSAEFPKEGPSILRIQQVVRGDSAAYFCASSPGGIAETQYFGPGTRLLVL.

The rearrangement uses TRBV4-1 and TRBJ2-5; D is uncertain. Trimming removed 0 bases from V and 3 bases from J, with 8 bases in between. Germline V lookup: CDR1 MGHRA, CDR2 YSYEKL. The CDR3 covers 14 residues. The CDR3 DNA reads TGCGCCAGCAGCCAAGATGGCAGTGAAGAGACCCAGTACTTC. It is translated as CASSQDGSEETQYF.

The chain combines TRBV6-5 with TRBJ1-3; a weak D match, TRBD1 (6 bases). CDR1 is MNHEY, CDR2 SVGAGI, per germline. Trimming shortened V by 7 bases and J by 8 bases, and 9 bases separated the two germline ends. The CDR3 is 11 amino acids. CDR3 DNA sequence: TGTGCCAGCACCCCAGGGGACACCATATATTTT. As protein: CASTPGDTIYF.

The chain has TRBV29-1 and TRBJ2-7; 9 positions agree with TRBD1. The germline V gene encodes CDR1 SQVTM and CDR2 ANQGSEA. V gave up 6 bases and J gave up 6 bases; unmatched junction bases: 9. This CDR3 comprises 13 residues. CDR3 sequence (DNA): TGCAGCGTCCAACCGGGGACAGGGATCGAGCAGTACTTC. Translated, it gives CSVQPGTGIEQYF.

The gene calls are TRBV27 and TRBJ1-6, with 11 bases that match TRBD1. Germline V gene data show CDR1 as MNHEY and CDR2 as SMNVEV (reference sequence). The J segment lost 9 bases and the V segment lost 5 bases, leaving 6 bases of the junction unmatched. The CDR3 is 15 residues long. The CDR3 reads CASSTTGQGVSPLHF. Here the CDR3 DNA reads TGTGCCAGCAGTACAACGGGACAGGGGGTTTCACCCCTCCACTTT.

This clone was detected only once. The rearrangement joins TRBV7-9 to TRBJ2-7, with D unclear. Trimming shortened V by 5 bases and J by 2 bases, and 7 bases separated the two germline ends. Germline values: CDR1 SEHNR, CDR2 FQNEAQ (reference sequence). The CDR3 consists of 12 residues. CDR3 sequence: CASSGPTYEQYF. CDR3 nucleotides: TGTGCCAGCAGCGGGCCGACCTACGAGCAGTACTTC.

The V call is TRBV19, the J call TRBJ1-2, with D maybe TRBD1 (6 bases). The CDR3 totals 13 residues. The ends were cut back, 9 bases at V and 4 bases at J, with 15 bases in the middle. The V gene's germline CDR1 is LNHDA and CDR2 SQIVND (reference sequence). CDR3 protein: CASRGTSGYGYTF. The DNA for the CDR3 is TGTGCCAGCAGGGGAACCTCTGGCTATGGCTACACCTTC.

This clone was counted a single time. The rearrangement joins TRBV7-3 to TRBJ1-1; 10 nucleotides align to TRBD1. Germline CDR1 and CDR2: SGHTA and FQGTGA. The CDR3 is 14 amino acids. V lost 4 bases and J lost 7; bases outside the gene matches: 6. The CDR3 region is CASSSGTGAIEAFF. The CDR3, as DNA: TGTGCCAGCAGCTCGGGGACAGGGGCGATTGAAGCTTTCTTT.

This chain links TRBV6-5 with TRBJ2-1; TRBD1 agrees at 8 bases. The CDR3 spans 15 residues. Germline V CDR1 and CDR2: MNHEY, SVGAGI. The V segment lost 6 bases and the J segment 1 base; nucleotides outside the gene matches: 5. The CDR3 DNA is TGTGCCAGCAGACCTGGACAGGGTTCCTACAATGAGCAGTTCTTC. Its translation is CASRPGQGSYNEQFF.

J is TRBJ2-5 and V is TRBV7-2; D is unclear. This CDR3 is built from 14 residues. Germline lookup yields CDR1 SGHTA and CDR2 FQGNSA. V lost 5 bases to trimming and J lost 9 bases, with 19 bases between them. CDR3 residues: CASSGFTNPTAQYF. CDR3 DNA: TGTGCCAGCAGCGGCTTTACTAACCCCACGGCCCAGTACTTC.